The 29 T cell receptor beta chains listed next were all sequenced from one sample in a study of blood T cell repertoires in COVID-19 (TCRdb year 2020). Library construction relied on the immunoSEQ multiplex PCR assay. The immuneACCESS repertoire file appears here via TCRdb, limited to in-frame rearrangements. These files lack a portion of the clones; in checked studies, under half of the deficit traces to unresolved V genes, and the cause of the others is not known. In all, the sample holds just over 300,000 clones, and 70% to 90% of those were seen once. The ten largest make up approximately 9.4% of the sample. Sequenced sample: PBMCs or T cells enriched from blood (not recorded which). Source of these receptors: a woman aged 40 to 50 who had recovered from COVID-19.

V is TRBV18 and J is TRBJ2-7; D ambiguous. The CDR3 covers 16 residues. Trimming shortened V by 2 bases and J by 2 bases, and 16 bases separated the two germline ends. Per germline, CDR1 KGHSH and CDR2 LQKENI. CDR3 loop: CASSPGSGRNPYEQYF. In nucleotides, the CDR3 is TGTGCCAGCTCACCAGGCTCTGGGCGAAACCCCTACGAGCAGTACTTC.

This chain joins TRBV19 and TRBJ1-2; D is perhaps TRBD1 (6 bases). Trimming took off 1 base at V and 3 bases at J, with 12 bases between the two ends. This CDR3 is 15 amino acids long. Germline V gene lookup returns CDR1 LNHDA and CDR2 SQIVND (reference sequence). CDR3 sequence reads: CASSIGSGAHYGYTF. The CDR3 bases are TGTGCCAGTAGTATAGGATCAGGGGCCCACTATGGCTACACCTTC.

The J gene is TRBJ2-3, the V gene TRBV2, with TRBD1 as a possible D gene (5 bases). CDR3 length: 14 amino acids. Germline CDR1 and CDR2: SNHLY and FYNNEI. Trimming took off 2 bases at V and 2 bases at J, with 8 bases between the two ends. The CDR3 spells CASSELTVTDTQYF. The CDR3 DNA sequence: TGTGCCAGCAGTGAATTGACAGTCACAGATACGCAGTATTTT.

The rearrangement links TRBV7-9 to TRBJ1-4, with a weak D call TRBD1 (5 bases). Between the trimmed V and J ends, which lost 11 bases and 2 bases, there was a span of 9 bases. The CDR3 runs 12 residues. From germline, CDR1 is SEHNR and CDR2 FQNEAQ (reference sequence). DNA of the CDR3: TGTGCCCTCGGGGGGACTAATGAAAAACTGTTTTTT. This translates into CALGGTNEKLFF.

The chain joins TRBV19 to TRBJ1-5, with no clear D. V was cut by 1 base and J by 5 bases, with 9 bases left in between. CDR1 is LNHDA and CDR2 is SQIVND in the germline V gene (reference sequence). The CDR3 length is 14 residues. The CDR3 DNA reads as TGTGCCAGTAGTATAGTGACAAGCTATCAGCCCCAGCATTTT. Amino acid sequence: CASSIVTSYQPQHF.

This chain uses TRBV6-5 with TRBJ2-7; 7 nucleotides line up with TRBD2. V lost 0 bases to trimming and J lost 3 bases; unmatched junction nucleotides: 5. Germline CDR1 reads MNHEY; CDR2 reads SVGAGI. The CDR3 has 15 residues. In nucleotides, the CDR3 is TGTGCCAGCAGTTACTCGGGATCTAGCGGCTACGAGCAGTACTTC. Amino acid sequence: CASSYSGSSGYEQYF.

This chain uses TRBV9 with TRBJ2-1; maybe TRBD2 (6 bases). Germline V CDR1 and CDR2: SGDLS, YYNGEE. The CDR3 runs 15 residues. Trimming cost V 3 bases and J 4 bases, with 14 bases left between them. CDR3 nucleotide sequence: TGTGCCAGCAGCGCCGCGGGACTTACTTACAATGAGCAGTTCTTC. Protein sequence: CASSAAGLTYNEQFF.

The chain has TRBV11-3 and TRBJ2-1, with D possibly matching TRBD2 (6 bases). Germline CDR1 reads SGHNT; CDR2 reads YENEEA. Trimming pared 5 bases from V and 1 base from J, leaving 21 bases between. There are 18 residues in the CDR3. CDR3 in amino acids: CASSLGLGSGGSYNEQFF. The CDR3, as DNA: TGTGCCAGCAGCCTTGGCTTGGGGAGCGGAGGGTCCTACAATGAGCAGTTCTTC.

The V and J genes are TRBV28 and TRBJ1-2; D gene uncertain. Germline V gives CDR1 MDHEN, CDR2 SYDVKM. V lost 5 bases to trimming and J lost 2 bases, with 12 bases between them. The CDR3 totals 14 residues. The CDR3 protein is CASSIPGENYGYTF. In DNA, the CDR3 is TGTGCCAGCAGTATTCCGGGAGAAAACTATGGCTACACCTTC.

The CDR3 here is CASSSDRDPHGNQPQHF. DNA for the CDR3: TGTGCCAGCAGTTCGGACAGGGACCCCCACGGCAATCAGCCCCAGCATTTT. The V gene is TRBV28, the J gene TRBJ1-5, with 8 positions matching TRBD1. V shed 4 bases and J 2 bases; nucleotides not matched to a gene: 10. CDR1 and CDR2 from the germline V gene are MDHEN and SYDVKM. The CDR3 has 17 residues.

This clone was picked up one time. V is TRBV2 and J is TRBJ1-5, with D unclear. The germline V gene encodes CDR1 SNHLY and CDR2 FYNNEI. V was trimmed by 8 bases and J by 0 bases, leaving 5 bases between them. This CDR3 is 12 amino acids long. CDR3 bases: TGTGCCAGCGGAGGTAGCAATCAGCCCCAGCATTTT. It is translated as CASGGSNQPQHF.

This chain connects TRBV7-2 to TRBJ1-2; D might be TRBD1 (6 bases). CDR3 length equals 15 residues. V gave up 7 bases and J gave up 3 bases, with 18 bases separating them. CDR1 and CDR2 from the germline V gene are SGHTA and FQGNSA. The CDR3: CASTPGGGADYGYTF. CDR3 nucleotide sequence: TGTGCCAGCACCCCAGGAGGGGGGGCCGACTATGGCTACACCTTC.

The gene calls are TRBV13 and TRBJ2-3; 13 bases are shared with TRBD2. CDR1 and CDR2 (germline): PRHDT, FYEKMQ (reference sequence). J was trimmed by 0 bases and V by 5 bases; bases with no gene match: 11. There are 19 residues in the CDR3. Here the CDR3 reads CASSGPGTSGTTSTDTQYF. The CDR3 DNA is TGTGCCAGCAGCGGACCCGGGACTAGCGGGACCACTAGCACAGATACGCAGTATTTT.

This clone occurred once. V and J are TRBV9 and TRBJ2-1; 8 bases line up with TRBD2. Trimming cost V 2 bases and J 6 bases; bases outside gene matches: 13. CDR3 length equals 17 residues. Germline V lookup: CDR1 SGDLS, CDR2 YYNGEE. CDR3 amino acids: CASSVAATSGDLNEQFF. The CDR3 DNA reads TGTGCCAGCAGCGTTGCCGCCACTAGCGGAGATCTCAATGAGCAGTTCTTC.

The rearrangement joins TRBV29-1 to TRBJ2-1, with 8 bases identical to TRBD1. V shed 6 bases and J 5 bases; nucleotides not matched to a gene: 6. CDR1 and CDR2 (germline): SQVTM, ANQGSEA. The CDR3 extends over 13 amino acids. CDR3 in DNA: TGCAGCGTGAGGACAGGGAGAGACAATGAGCAGTTCTTC. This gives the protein CSVRTGRDNEQFF.

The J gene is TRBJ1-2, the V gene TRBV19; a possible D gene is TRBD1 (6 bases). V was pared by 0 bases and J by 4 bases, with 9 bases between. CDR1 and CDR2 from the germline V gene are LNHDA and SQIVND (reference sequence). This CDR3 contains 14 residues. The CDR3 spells CASSIEARGYGYTF. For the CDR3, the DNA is TGTGCCAGTAGTATAGAGGCCAGGGGCTATGGCTACACCTTC.

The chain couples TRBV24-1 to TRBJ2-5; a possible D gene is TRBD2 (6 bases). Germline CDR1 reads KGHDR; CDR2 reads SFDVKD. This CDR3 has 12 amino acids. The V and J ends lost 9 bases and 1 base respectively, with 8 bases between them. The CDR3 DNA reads TGTGCCACCGGGACTCCCCAAGAGACCCAGTACTTC. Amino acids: CATGTPQETQYF.

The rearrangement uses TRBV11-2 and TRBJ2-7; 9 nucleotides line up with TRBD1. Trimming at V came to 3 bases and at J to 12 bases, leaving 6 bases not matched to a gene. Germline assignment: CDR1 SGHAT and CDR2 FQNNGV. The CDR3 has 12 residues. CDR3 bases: TGTGCCAGCAGCTTTGGGGAGACAGGGGGGTACTTC. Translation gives CASSFGETGGYF.

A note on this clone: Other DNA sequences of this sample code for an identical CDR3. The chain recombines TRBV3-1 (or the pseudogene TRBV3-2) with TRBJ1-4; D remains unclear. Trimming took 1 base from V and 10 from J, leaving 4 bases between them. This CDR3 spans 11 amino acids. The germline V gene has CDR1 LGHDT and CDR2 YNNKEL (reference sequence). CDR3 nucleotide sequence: TGTGCCAGCAGCCAAGCAGGAAAACTGTTTTTT. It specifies CASSQAGKLFF.

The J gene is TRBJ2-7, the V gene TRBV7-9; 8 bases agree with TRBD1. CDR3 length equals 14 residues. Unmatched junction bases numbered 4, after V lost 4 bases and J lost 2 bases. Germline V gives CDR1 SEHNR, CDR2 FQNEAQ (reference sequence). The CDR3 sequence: CASSSGTGTYEQYF. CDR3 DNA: TGTGCCAGCAGCTCCGGGACAGGAACCTACGAGCAGTACTTC.

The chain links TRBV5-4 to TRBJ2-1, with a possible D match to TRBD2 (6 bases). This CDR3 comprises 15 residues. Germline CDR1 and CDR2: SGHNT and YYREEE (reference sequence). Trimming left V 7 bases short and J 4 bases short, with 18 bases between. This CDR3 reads CASRSRDSEYNEQFF. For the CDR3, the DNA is TGTGCCAGCCGAAGCCGGGACTCAGAATACAATGAGCAGTTCTTC.

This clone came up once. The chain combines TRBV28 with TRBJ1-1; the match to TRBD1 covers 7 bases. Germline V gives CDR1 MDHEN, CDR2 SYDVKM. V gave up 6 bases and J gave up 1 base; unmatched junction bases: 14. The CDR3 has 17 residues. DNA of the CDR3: TGTGCCAGCAGCACCTTTGGCAAGGGACAGAAGAACACTGAAGCTTTCTTT. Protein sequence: CASSTFGKGQKNTEAFF.

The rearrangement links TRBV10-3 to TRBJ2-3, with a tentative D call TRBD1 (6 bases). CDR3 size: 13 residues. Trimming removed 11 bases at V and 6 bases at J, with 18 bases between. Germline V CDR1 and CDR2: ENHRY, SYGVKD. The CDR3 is CAQRGTEGDTQYF. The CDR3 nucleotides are TGTGCCCAAAGGGGGACCGAAGGTGATACGCAGTATTTT.

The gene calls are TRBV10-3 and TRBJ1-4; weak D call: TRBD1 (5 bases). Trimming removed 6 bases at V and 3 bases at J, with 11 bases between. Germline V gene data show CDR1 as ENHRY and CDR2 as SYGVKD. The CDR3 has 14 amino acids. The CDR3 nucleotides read TGTGCCATCAGGCAGGGTTCAGCTAATGAAAAACTGTTTTTT. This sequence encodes CAIRQGSANEKLFF.

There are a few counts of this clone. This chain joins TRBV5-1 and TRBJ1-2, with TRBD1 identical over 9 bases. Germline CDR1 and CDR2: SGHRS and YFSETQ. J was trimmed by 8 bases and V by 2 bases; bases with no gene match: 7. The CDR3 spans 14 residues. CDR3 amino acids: CASSFGTGNQGYTF. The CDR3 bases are TGCGCCAGCAGCTTCGGGACAGGGAACCAAGGCTACACCTTC. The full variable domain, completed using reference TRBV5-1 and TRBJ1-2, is KAGVTQTPRYLIKTRGQQVTLSCSPISGHRSVSWYQQTPGQGLQFLFEYFSETQRNKGNFPGRFSGRQFSNSRSEMNVSTLELGDSALYLCASSFGTGNQGYTFGSGTRLTVV.

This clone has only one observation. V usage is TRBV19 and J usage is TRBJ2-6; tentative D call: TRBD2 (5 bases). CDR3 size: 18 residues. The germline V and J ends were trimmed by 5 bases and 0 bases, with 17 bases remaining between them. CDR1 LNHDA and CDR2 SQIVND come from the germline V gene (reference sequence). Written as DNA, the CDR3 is TGTGCCAGTAGTCTTGGGAGAAAATTGAGCTCTGGGGCCAACGTCCTGACTTTC. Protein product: CASSLGRKLSSGANVLTF.

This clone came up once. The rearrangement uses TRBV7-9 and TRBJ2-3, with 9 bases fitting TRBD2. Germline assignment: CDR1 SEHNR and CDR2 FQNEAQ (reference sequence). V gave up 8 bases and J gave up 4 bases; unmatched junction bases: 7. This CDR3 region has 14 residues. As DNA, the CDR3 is TGTGCCAGCCAAGCGGGGGGCGGGTCAGATACGCAGTATTTT. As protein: CASQAGGGSDTQYF.

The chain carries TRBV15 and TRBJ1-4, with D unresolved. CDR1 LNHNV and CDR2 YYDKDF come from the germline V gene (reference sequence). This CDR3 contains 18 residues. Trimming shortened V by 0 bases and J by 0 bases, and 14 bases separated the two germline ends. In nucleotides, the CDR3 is TGTGCCACCAGCAGAGATCGCCCCCGGGGTGCAACTAATGAAAAACTGTTTTTT. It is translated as CATSRDRPRGATNEKLFF.

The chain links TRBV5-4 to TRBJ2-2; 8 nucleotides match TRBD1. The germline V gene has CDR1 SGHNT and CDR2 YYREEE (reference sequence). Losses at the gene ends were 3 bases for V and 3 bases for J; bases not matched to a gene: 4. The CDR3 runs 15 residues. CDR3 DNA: TGTGCCAGCAGCTCCGGGACAGGAGACACCGGGGAGCTGTTTTTT. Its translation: CASSSGTGDTGELFF.